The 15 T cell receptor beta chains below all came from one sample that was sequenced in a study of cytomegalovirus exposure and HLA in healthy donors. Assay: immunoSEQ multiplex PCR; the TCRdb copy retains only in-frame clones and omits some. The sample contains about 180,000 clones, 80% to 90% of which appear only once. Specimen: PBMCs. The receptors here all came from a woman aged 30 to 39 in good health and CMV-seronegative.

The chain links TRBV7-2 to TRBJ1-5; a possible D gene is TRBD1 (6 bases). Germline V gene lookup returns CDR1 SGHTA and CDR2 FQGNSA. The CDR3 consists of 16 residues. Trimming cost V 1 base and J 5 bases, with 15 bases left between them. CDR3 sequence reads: CASSLGRTGFHQPQHF. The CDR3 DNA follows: TGTGCCAGCAGCTTAGGCCGAACAGGGTTTCATCAGCCCCAGCATTTT.

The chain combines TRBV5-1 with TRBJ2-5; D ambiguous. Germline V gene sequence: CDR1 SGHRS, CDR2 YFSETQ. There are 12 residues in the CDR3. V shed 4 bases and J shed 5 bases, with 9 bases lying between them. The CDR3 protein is CASSKDTETQYF. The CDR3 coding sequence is TGCGCCAGCAGCAAAGACACGGAGACCCAGTACTTC.

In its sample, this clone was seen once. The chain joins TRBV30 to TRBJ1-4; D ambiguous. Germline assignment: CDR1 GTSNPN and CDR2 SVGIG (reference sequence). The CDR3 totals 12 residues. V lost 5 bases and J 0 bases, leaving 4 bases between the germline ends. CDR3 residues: CAWGTTNEKLFF. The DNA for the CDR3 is TGTGCCTGGGGCACAACTAATGAAAAACTGTTTTTT.

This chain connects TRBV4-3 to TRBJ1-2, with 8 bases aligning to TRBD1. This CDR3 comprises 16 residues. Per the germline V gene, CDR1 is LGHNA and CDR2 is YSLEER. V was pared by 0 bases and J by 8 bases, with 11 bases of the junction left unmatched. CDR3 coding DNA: TGCGCCAGCAGCCAAGATCGGGCAGGGGGCACGATGGGCTACACCTTC. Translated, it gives CASSQDRAGGTMGYTF.

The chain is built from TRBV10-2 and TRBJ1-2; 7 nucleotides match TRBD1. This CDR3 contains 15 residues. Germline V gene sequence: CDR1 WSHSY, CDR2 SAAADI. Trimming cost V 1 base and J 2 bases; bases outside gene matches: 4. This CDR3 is CASSEYRGSNYGYTF. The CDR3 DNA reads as TGCGCCAGCAGTGAGTACAGGGGCTCGAACTATGGCTACACCTTC.

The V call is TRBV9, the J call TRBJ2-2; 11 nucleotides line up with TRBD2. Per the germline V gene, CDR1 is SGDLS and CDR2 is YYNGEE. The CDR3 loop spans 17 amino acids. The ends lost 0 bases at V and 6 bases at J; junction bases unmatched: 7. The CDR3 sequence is CASSVVSGGALSGELFF. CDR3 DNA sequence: TGTGCCAGCAGCGTAGTTAGCGGGGGGGCCCTCTCCGGGGAGCTGTTTTTT. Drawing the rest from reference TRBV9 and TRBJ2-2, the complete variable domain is DSGVTQTPKHLITATGQRVTLRCSPRSGDLSVYWYQQSLDQGLQFLIQYYNGEERAKGNILERFSAQQFPDLHSELNLSSLELGDSALYFCASSVVSGGALSGELFFGEGSRLTVL.

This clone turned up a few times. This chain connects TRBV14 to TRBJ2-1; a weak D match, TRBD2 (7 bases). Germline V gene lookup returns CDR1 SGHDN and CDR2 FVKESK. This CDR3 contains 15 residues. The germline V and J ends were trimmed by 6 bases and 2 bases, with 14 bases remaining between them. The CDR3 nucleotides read TGTGCCAGCAGGGAGACGGGGGGCCCCTACAATGAGCAGTTCTTC. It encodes CASRETGGPYNEQFF. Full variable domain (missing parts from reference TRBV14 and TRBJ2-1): EAGVTQFPSHSVIEKGQTVTLRCDPISGHDNLYWYRRVMGKEIKFLLHFVKESKQDESGMPNNRFLAERTGGTYSTLKVQPAELEDSGVYFCASRETGGPYNEQFFGPGTRLTVL.

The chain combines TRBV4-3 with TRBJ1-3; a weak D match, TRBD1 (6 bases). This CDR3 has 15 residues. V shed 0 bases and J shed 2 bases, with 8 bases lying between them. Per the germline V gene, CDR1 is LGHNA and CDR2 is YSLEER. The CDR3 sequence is CASSQEGTPGNTIYF. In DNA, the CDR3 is TGCGCCAGCAGCCAAGAAGGGACACCTGGAAACACCATATATTTT.

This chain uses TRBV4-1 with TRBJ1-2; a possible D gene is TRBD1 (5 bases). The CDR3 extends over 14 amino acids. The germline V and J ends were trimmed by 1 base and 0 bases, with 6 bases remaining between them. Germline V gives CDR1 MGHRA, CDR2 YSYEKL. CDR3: CASSQGQTNYGYTF. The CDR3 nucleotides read TGCGCCAGCAGCCAAGGACAGACTAACTATGGCTACACCTTC.

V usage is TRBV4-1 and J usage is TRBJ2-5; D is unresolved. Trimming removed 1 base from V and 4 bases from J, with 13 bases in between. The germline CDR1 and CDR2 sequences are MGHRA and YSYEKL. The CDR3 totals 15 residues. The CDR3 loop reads CASSQGPFSTETQYF. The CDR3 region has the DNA TGCGCCAGCAGCCAAGGGCCTTTTTCAACAGAGACCCAGTACTTC.

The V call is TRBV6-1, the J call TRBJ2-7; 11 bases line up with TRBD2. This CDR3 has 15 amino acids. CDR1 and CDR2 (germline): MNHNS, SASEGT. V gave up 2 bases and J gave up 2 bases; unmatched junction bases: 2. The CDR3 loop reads CASSEQTSGAYEQYF. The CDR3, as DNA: TGTGCCAGCAGTGAACAGACTAGCGGGGCCTACGAGCAGTACTTC.

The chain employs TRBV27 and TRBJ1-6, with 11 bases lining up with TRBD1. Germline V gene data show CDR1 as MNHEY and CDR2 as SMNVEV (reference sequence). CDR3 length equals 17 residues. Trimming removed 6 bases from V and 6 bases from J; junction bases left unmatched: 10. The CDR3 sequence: CASRPGTGGFFNSPLHF. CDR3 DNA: TGTGCCAGCAGACCCGGGACAGGGGGGTTTTTTAATTCACCCCTCCACTTT.

Here the CDR3 DNA reads TGTGCCAGCAGCAGAGGACAGGATGGAAACACCATATATTTT. Amino acid sequence: CASSRGQDGNTIYF. The chain uses TRBV7-9 and TRBJ1-3; the match to TRBD1 covers 7 bases. Germline lookup yields CDR1 SEHNR and CDR2 FQNEAQ (reference sequence). The CDR3 runs 14 residues. Trimming at V came to 5 bases and at J to 3 bases, leaving 4 bases not matched to a gene.

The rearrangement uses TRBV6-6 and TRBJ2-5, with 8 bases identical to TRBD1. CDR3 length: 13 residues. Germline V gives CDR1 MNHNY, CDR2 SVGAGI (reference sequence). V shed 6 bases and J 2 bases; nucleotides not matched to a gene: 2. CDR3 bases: TGTGCCAGCAGCCGGACAGGGCAAGAGACCCAGTACTTC. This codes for CASSRTGQETQYF.

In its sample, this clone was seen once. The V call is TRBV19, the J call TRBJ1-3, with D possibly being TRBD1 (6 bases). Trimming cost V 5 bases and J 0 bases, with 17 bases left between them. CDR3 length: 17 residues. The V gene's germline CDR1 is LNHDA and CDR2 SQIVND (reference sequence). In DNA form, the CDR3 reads TGTGCCAGTAGTTACCGCGACAGGTTCTTCTCTGGAAACACCATATATTTT. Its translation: CASSYRDRFFSGNTIYF.